A single sample gave rise to the 2 T cell receptor beta chains below, sequenced in a study of blood T cell repertoires in COVID-19. TCRdb's copy holds only in-frame clones and misses some; the assay was immunoSEQ multiplex PCR. The repertoire holds around 170,000 clones, over 75% seen once, with 10% to 15% in the top ten. The sequenced sample was peripheral blood. The origin of the receptors is a man in his 70s who had recovered from COVID-19.

The chain uses TRBV3-1 (or the pseudogene TRBV3-2) and TRBJ1-2; 7 bases are a match to TRBD1. Germline lookup yields CDR1 LGHDT and CDR2 YNNKEL (reference sequence). This CDR3 is built from 15 residues. The V segment lost 0 bases and the J segment 6 bases; nucleotides outside the gene matches: 7. Here the CDR3 reads CASSQDATGSHGYTF. The CDR3 nucleotides read TGTGCCAGCAGCCAAGATGCGACAGGGTCGCATGGCTACACCTTC.

In its sample, this clone was seen once. The genes are TRBV20-1 and TRBJ2-7, with 8 positions matching TRBD2. This CDR3 comprises 14 residues. Germline V gene sequence: CDR1 DFQATT, CDR2 SNEGSKA (reference sequence). Trimming cost V 3 bases and J 0 bases; bases outside gene matches: 4. CDR3 DNA: TGCAGTGCTAGTCGGGGGACTAGCTCCTACGAGCAGTACTTC. Translating it yields CSASRGTSSYEQYF.